The T cell receptor beta chain under discussion was sequenced for a study of OX40 agonist ivuxolimab in advanced cancers. Study-wide context: An agonistic human IgG2 monoclonal antibody against OX40 (CD134) was given. Treatment received earlier with anti-PD-1, anti-PD-L1 or anti-CTLA-4 agents was allowed, and over 35% had some. General study results and limits: Both CD4+ and CD8+ T cell populations in blood had undergone clonal expansion by week 6 at 0.1 to 3.0 mg/kg.

With regard to this clone: Antigen: not known.

Trimming shortened V by 5 bases and J by 8 bases, and 9 bases separated the two germline ends. Germline V gene data show CDR1 as MNHEY and CDR2 as SMNVEV (reference sequence). The CDR3 is 11 amino acids. TCRdb's copy holds only in-frame clones and misses some; the assay was immunoSEQ multiplex PCR. This sample has more than 25,000 clones; 80% to 90% occur once, and the top ten carry roughly an eighth. This chain connects TRBV27 to TRBJ1-1; D ambiguous. The source material was CD4+ or CD8+ T cells sorted from blood, sampled in a trial of the OX40 agonist ivuxolimab. This TCR was recovered from an adult with an advanced solid tumor such as melanoma, head and neck, liver or kidney cancer. CDR3 sequence: CASSNTGEAFF. DNA of the CDR3: TGTGCCAGCAGTAACACGGGCGAAGCTTTCTTT.